Listed here are 30 T cell receptor beta chains from one sample, sequenced in a study of cytomegalovirus exposure and HLA in healthy donors. PCR used 60 Vbeta primers and 13 Jbeta primers. TCRdb keeps only in-frame clones here, not all; method: immunoSEQ multiplex PCR. Counted here are under 150,000 clones, roughly 86% occurring once; the ten biggest clones make up roughly 1.8%. Input material: PBMCs. The source is a man aged 18-30 years in good health and CMV-seronegative.

J is TRBJ2-7 and V is TRBV9; 10 bases map to TRBD1. Germline V gives CDR1 SGDLS, CDR2 YYNGEE. The J segment lost 2 bases and the V segment lost 3 bases, leaving 5 bases of the junction unmatched. This CDR3 is 15 amino acids long. The CDR3 loop is CASSAHGQGAYEQYF. The CDR3 coding sequence is TGTGCCAGCAGCGCCCATGGACAGGGGGCCTACGAGCAGTACTTC.

The V gene is TRBV9, the J gene TRBJ1-4; 8 bases map to TRBD1. Germline V gene data show CDR1 as SGDLS and CDR2 as YYNGEE. The CDR3 is 16 residues long. V was clipped by 2 bases and J by 5 bases; unmatched bases: 8. The CDR3 region has the DNA TGTGCCAGCAGCGTCTTCGGGGGACAGGACAATGAAAAACTGTTTTTT. Its protein product is CASSVFGGQDNEKLFF.

Turning to this clone: Germline is not matched at one junction end, which may reflect a read error. The chain carries TRBV7-9 and TRBJ1-5; maybe TRBD1 (5 bases). This CDR3 contains 16 residues. The germline gives CDR1 SEHNR, CDR2 FQNEAQ (reference sequence). This CDR3 reads CSSSLDSGPRNQPQHF. The CDR3 coding sequence is TGTTCCAGCAGCTTAGATTCAGGGCCGCGCAATCAGCCCCAGCATTTT.

The chain recombines TRBV6-5 with TRBJ2-7, with a tentative D call TRBD2 (7 bases). CDR3 size: 15 residues. With 7 bases removed from V and 2 bases from J, the gap between germline ends came to 18 bases. Germline assignment: CDR1 MNHEY and CDR2 SVGAGI. In DNA form, the CDR3 reads TGTGCCAGCACCATCAGTGGGGGGGCCCCCTACGAGCAGTACTTC. It translates to CASTISGGAPYEQYF.

This chain uses TRBV2 with TRBJ1-1, with D possibly being TRBD1 (5 bases). The CDR3 contains 13 residues. V lost 7 bases and J lost 5, with 14 bases in between. Per the germline V gene, CDR1 is SNHLY and CDR2 is FYNNEI. CDR3 in amino acids: CASKTEGWTEAFF. DNA of the CDR3: TGTGCCAGCAAGACAGAAGGGTGGACTGAAGCTTTCTTT.

The gene calls are TRBV6-1 and TRBJ1-6, with TRBD1 matching over 8 bases. Losses at the gene ends were 1 base for V and 6 bases for J; bases not matched to a gene: 2. The CDR3 has 15 residues. Germline CDR1 reads MNHNS; CDR2 reads SASEGT. The CDR3 spells CASSEGTGGNSPLHF. Here the CDR3 DNA reads TGTGCCAGCAGTGAAGGAACAGGGGGTAATTCACCCCTCCACTTT.

The chain combines TRBV5-4 with TRBJ2-5; tentatively, D is TRBD2 (5 bases). Germline CDR1 reads SGHNT; CDR2 reads YYREEE (reference sequence). V was clipped by 1 base and J by 5 bases, with 12 bases between them. The CDR3 totals 14 residues. CDR3 nucleotide sequence: TGTGCCAGCAGCTTGAGCGGCGCGGGTGAGACCCAGTACTTC. Protein: CASSLSGAGETQYF.

The rearrangement joins TRBV12-5 to TRBJ2-7; 8 bases fit TRBD2. The ends lost 5 bases at V and 3 bases at J; junction bases unmatched: 9. Looked up from germline, CDR1 is LGHNT and CDR2 is FRNRAP. This CDR3 has 15 residues. The CDR3 region has the DNA TGTGCTAGTGGTACCGGGCTAGCGGGCGGCTACGAGCAGTACTTC. Translation gives CASGTGLAGGYEQYF.

The gene calls are TRBV10-1 and TRBJ1-3; D ambiguous. Germline values: CDR1 WNHNN, CDR2 SYGVQD (reference sequence). The CDR3 loop spans 14 amino acids. Trimming removed 10 bases from V and 0 bases from J, with 13 bases in between. Written as DNA, the CDR3 is TGCGCCACCCCGACACCTAACTCTGGAAACACCATATATTTT. Encoded protein: CATPTPNSGNTIYF.

The chain combines TRBV6-5 with TRBJ2-7, with 9 bases aligning to TRBD1. Germline assignment: CDR1 MNHEY and CDR2 SVGAGI. The J segment lost 0 bases and the V segment lost 6 bases, leaving 3 bases of the junction unmatched. The CDR3 runs to 14 residues. CDR3 residues: CASRGTGRSYEQYF. The CDR3 DNA reads as TGTGCCAGCAGGGGGACAGGGCGCTCCTACGAGCAGTACTTC.

In this sample, this clone turned up once. This chain connects TRBV4-1 to TRBJ1-1, with 10 nucleotides matching TRBD1. The CDR3 is made up of 15 amino acids. Germline CDR1 is MGHRA and CDR2 is YSYEKL. V lost 4 bases and J lost 4; bases outside the gene matches: 6. For the CDR3, the DNA is TGCGCCAGCAGCCCGACAGGGGGCCTGGCCACTGAAGCTTTCTTT. Translating gives CASSPTGGLATEAFF.

The V and J genes are TRBV7-9 and TRBJ2-3; D is uncertain. Trimming pared 2 bases from V and 0 bases from J, leaving 3 bases between. Germline V CDR1 and CDR2: SEHNR, FQNEAQ (reference sequence). This CDR3 is 13 amino acids long. This CDR3 reads CASSLLSTDTQYF. The CDR3 coding sequence is TGTGCCAGCAGCTTACTGAGCACAGATACGCAGTATTTT.

The gene calls are TRBV5-1 and TRBJ2-7; 11 nucleotides agree with TRBD2. Trimming removed 3 bases from V and 7 bases from J; junction bases left unmatched: 12. Per the germline V gene, CDR1 is SGHRS and CDR2 is YFSETQ. CDR3 length: 16 residues. The CDR3 loop reads CASSSASGLAVREQYF. DNA of the CDR3: TGCGCCAGCAGCTCCGCTTCGGGACTAGCGGTTCGGGAGCAGTACTTC.

This sequence joins TRBV11-2 and TRBJ1-6; maybe TRBD1 (6 bases). Germline V gene lookup returns CDR1 SGHAT and CDR2 FQNNGV. The V and J ends lost 5 bases and 8 bases respectively, with 16 bases between them. The CDR3 spans 15 residues. The CDR3 DNA reads as TGTGCCAGCAGCCACGACAGGTGGTTTGATTCACCCCTCCACTTT. Protein sequence: CASSHDRWFDSPLHF.

This chain connects TRBV25-1 to TRBJ2-7, with TRBD1 matching 12 bases. CDR3 length: 14 amino acids. V gave up 6 bases and J gave up 5 bases; unmatched junction bases: 5. The V gene's germline CDR1 is MGHDK and CDR2 SYGVNS. The chain's CDR3 is CASRTGTGGHEQYF. CDR3 in DNA: TGTGCCAGCAGAACCGGGACAGGGGGCCACGAGCAGTACTTC.

This rearrangement joins TRBV7-6 to TRBJ1-5, with 9 nucleotides matching TRBD1. The CDR3 is 18 amino acids. V dropped 0 bases and J dropped 9; count of bases not matched to a gene: 15. Germline CDR1 reads SGHVS; CDR2 reads FNYEAQ. The CDR3 region has the DNA TGTGCCAGCAGCTTAGCGACCTTACAGGGGGCCCAATTGCCGCCCCAGCATTTT. Translated: CASSLATLQGAQLPPQHF.

A few counts support this clone. The same CDR3 can be traced to other DNA sequences in this sample. CDR3 sequence reads: CASSLQGGGQPQHF. Here the CDR3 DNA reads TGTGCCAGCAGTTTACAGGGGGGTGGTCAGCCCCAGCATTTT. V and J are TRBV27 and TRBJ1-5; the match to TRBD1 covers 7 bases. Germline V lookup: CDR1 MNHEY, CDR2 SMNVEV (reference sequence). V was clipped by 2 bases and J by 6 bases; unmatched bases: 4. This CDR3 spans 14 amino acids.

The rearrangement joins TRBV7-2 to TRBJ2-2; 8 bases align to TRBD1. J lost 4 bases, V lost 7 bases, and 8 bases had no gene match. The CDR3 runs 15 residues. Per the germline V gene, CDR1 is SGHTA and CDR2 is FQGNSA. CDR3 bases: TGTGCCAGCAAAAATGACAGGGGTGGCACCGGGGAGCTGTTTTTT. Translating gives CASKNDRGGTGELFF.

The chain carries TRBV11-2 and TRBJ2-3, with 15 positions matching TRBD2. Trimming at V came to 6 bases and at J to 3 bases, leaving 7 bases not matched to a gene. This CDR3 spans 17 amino acids. The germline V gene has CDR1 SGHAT and CDR2 FQNNGV. As DNA, the CDR3 is TGTGCCAGCAGTTCTTGGACTAGCGGGGGGGCAACAGATACGCAGTATTTT. This codes for CASSSWTSGGATDTQYF.

The CDR3 region has the DNA TGTGCCAGCTCACCGCCGGGACAGGGATCCTACGAGCAGTACTTC. Translated, it gives CASSPPGQGSYEQYF. This chain connects TRBV18 to TRBJ2-7; 9 bases fit TRBD1. Per the germline V gene, CDR1 is KGHSH and CDR2 is LQKENI. V lost 3 bases to trimming and J lost 1 base; unmatched junction nucleotides: 4. This CDR3 is built from 15 residues.

The rearrangement joins TRBV13 to TRBJ1-4; D remains unclear. Germline CDR1 PRHDT, CDR2 FYEKMQ (reference sequence). This CDR3 comprises 15 residues. Trimming stripped 4 bases from V and 8 bases from J, with 17 bases between. CDR3 coding DNA: TGTGCCAGCAGCTCGGAAGAGGCGGGAGGCGAAAAACTGTTTTTT. As protein: CASSSEEAGGEKLFF.

This clone has only a few counts. The chain uses TRBV6-5 and TRBJ2-7; D may be TRBD1 (5 bases). Trimming removed 6 bases from V and 3 bases from J, with 15 bases in between. The CDR3 covers 14 residues. Germline assignment: CDR1 MNHEY and CDR2 SVGAGI. The CDR3 DNA is TGTGCCAGCAGCCCATGGAGACAGATCTACGAGCAGTACTTC. It translates to CASSPWRQIYEQYF.

This clone was detected once. The chain joins TRBV7-2 to TRBJ1-6, with 9 bases identical to TRBD1. The CDR3 contains 15 residues. CDR1 SGHTA and CDR2 FQGNSA come from the germline V gene. Germline trimming cut 4 bases from V and 4 bases from J; bases unmatched to any gene: 2. The CDR3 protein is CASSSDRGYNSPLHF. Here the CDR3 DNA reads TGTGCCAGCAGCTCGGACAGGGGATATAATTCACCCCTCCACTTT.

The rearrangement joins TRBV29-1 to TRBJ2-2; D gene unclear. Trimming stripped 7 bases from V and 6 bases from J, with 12 bases between. CDR3 length: 12 amino acids. From germline, CDR1 is SQVTM and CDR2 ANQGSEA. CDR3 nucleotides: TGCAGCGCCCCCCTCGGGTCCGGGGAGCTGTTTTTT. Residues: CSAPLGSGELFF.

Only a few counts were recorded for this clone. V and J are TRBV20-1 and TRBJ1-1; no clear D. Germline V lookup: CDR1 DFQATT, CDR2 SNEGSKA (reference sequence). This CDR3 contains 11 residues. V was pared by 5 bases and J by 10 bases, with 14 bases between. The CDR3 DNA follows: TGCAGTGCTGTTCGCCCCTCGGGAGCTTTCTTT. It specifies CSAVRPSGAFF.

This clone was observed a few times. J is TRBJ1-6 and V is TRBV25-1, with D unclear. V shed 3 bases and J shed 0 bases, with 9 bases lying between them. Per the germline V gene, CDR1 is MGHDK and CDR2 is SYGVNS. This CDR3 spans 16 amino acids. DNA of the CDR3: TGTGCCAGCAGTGACTCCAGGATCTCCTATAATTCACCCCTCCACTTT. As protein: CASSDSRISYNSPLHF.

V is TRBV9 and J is TRBJ2-5; TRBD1 aligns across 8 bases. CDR1 and CDR2 from the germline V gene are SGDLS and YYNGEE. J gave up 8 bases and V 0 bases, and 9 bases lay outside the gene matches. The CDR3 runs to 15 residues. In DNA, the CDR3 is TGTGCCAGCAGCGTAGAGGACAGGGTTGAAAATACCCAGTACTTC. It yields the protein CASSVEDRVENTQYF.

The chain carries TRBV7-2 and TRBJ1-1, with D hard to call. This CDR3 has 14 amino acids. V was clipped by 0 bases and J by 1 base, with 6 bases between them. Germline CDR1 and CDR2: SGHTA and FQGNSA. CDR3 protein: CASSLARRNTEAFF. In DNA, the CDR3 is TGTGCCAGCAGCTTAGCTCGGAGGAACACTGAAGCTTTCTTT.

This rearrangement joins TRBV13 to TRBJ2-3; 7 bases align to TRBD1. V shed 3 bases and J 14 bases; nucleotides not matched to a gene: 5. Looked up from germline, CDR1 is PRHDT and CDR2 is FYEKMQ (reference sequence). The CDR3 spans 11 residues. As DNA, the CDR3 is TGTGCCAGCAGCTTCGGGACAGTGGTGTATTTT. This gives the protein CASSFGTVVYF.

The chain couples TRBV7-9 to TRBJ1-2; 7 positions match TRBD1. Germline CDR1 is SEHNR and CDR2 is FQNEAQ (reference sequence). J was trimmed by 4 bases and V by 5 bases; bases with no gene match: 13. The CDR3 contains 16 residues. CDR3 nucleotide sequence: TGTGCCAGCAGCATAGGGACAGCGGGGCCTAGCTATGGCTACACCTTC. It encodes CASSIGTAGPSYGYTF.